This T cell receptor beta chain is from a study of blood T cell repertoires in COVID-19. Study-level background: T cells, B-cell-depleted T cells, or PBMCs provided the cDNA or gDNA that served as material.

In the original processing: The assay estimated nucleated cells by amplifying reference gene primers. Only in-frame clones appear in the TCRdb table, and some are missing; sequencing was by immunoSEQ multiplex PCR. V, J and clone size reflect that table, while D and trimming were determined from the DNA. The sample carries over 150,000 clones, about 88% recorded once. Only one count was recorded for this clone. The receptor comes from a woman between 55 and 75 years old with COVID-19, enrolled during active disease. What was sequenced was peripheral blood.

CDR3 nucleotides: TGTGCCAGCAGCTTAGTTTCTACCAACAGGTTTGCCGGGGAGCTGTTTTTT. Residues: CASSLVSTNRFAGELFF. The rearrangement joins TRBV7-9 to TRBJ2-2; TRBD1 might be the D (5 bases). Trimming stripped 1 base from V and 6 bases from J, with 18 bases between. CDR3 size: 17 residues. The germline gives CDR1 SEHNR, CDR2 FQNEAQ (reference sequence).